Each of the 18 T cell receptor beta chains below was sequenced from the same sample in a study of cytomegalovirus exposure and HLA in healthy donors. Using immunoSEQ multiplex PCR, the repertoire was profiled, and TCRdb retains in-frame clones only, with some absent. The table shows 80,000 to 100,000 clones, with about 90% occurring only once. The specimen was PBMCs. All receptors come from a man younger than 35 in good health and CMV-seropositive.

The chain couples TRBV5-6 to TRBJ1-5, with D possibly TRBD1 on 6 matching bases. The length of the CDR3 is 15 residues. Trimming removed 4 bases from V and 6 bases from J, with 17 bases in between. Germline values: CDR1 SGHDT, CDR2 YYEEEE. The CDR3 reads CASSPWTDPGQPQHF. The CDR3 DNA is TGTGCCAGCAGCCCCTGGACAGACCCAGGTCAGCCCCAGCATTTT.

The chain uses TRBV5-1 and TRBJ1-4; possible D gene TRBD1, 6 bases. The CDR3 has 14 amino acids. Trimming pared 0 bases from V and 3 bases from J, leaving 6 bases between. Germline V gene sequence: CDR1 SGHRS, CDR2 YFSETQ. CDR3 loop: CASSLGQANEKLFF. CDR3 DNA: TGCGCCAGCAGCTTGGGACAGGCTAATGAAAAACTGTTTTTT.

CDR3: CASSLYQTGFIREQYF. The DNA of the CDR3 is TGTGCCAGCAGTTTATACCAAACAGGGTTCATACGCGAGCAGTACTTC. This chain uses TRBV28 with TRBJ2-7; D may be TRBD1 (6 bases). The CDR3 runs to 16 residues. The V end was cut by 1 base, the J end by 6 bases, with 19 bases between. Looked up from germline, CDR1 is MDHEN and CDR2 is SYDVKM.

V is TRBV4-1 and J is TRBJ2-1, with TRBD1 matching 10 bases. With 2 bases clipped from V and 6 bases from J, the junction kept 7 bases outside the gene matches. The length of the CDR3 is 16 residues. Germline V gene lookup returns CDR1 MGHRA and CDR2 YSYEKL. The CDR3 here is CASSQFRRDRGNEQFF. In DNA form, the CDR3 reads TGCGCCAGCAGCCAATTTCGGCGGGACAGGGGCAATGAGCAGTTCTTC.

In its sample, this clone was seen once. The V gene is TRBV19, the J gene TRBJ1-5; the match to TRBD1 covers 8 bases. V was clipped by 4 bases and J by 6 bases; unmatched bases: 2. CDR1 and CDR2 (germline): LNHDA, SQIVND (reference sequence). CDR3 size: 13 residues. In DNA form, the CDR3 reads TGTGCCAGTAGTACGACAGGGGTTCAGCCCCAGCATTTT. It translates to CASSTTGVQPQHF.

The chain is built from TRBV28 and TRBJ2-1, with D possibly TRBD1 on 6 matching bases. The V gene lost 6 bases and the J gene lost 7 bases, with 10 bases spanning the gap. Germline CDR1 and CDR2: MDHEN and SYDVKM. CDR3 size: 12 residues. The CDR3 bases are TGTGCCAGCAGGTACCAGGGGAATGAGCAGTTCTTC. Residues: CASRYQGNEQFF.

This clone appeared once. The chain joins TRBV10-3 to TRBJ2-2, with D unclear. Germline V gene data show CDR1 as ENHRY and CDR2 as SYGVKD. This CDR3 has 13 amino acids. Between the trimmed V and J ends, which lost 9 bases and 0 bases, there was a span of 8 bases. The CDR3 sequence: CAIERSNTGELFF. In DNA, the CDR3 is TGTGCCATTGAGAGATCGAACACCGGGGAGCTGTTTTTT.

The rearrangement joins TRBV9 to TRBJ2-1, with D tentatively TRBD1 (5 bases). V lost 3 bases, J lost 0 bases, and 10 bases lay in between. There are 15 residues in the CDR3. Germline V gene sequence: CDR1 SGDLS, CDR2 YYNGEE. As DNA, the CDR3 is TGTGCCAGCAGCGGTCAGGGTAGCTCCTACAATGAGCAGTTCTTC. It yields the protein CASSGQGSSYNEQFF.

The rearrangement links TRBV6-5 to TRBJ1-4, with D tentatively TRBD1 (6 bases). CDR1 MNHEY and CDR2 SVGAGI come from the germline V gene. V lost 3 bases and J 7 bases, leaving 18 bases between the germline ends. This CDR3 comprises 16 residues. In DNA, the CDR3 is TGTGCCAGCAGTTATCGCCCGGTCAGGGGACCTGAAAAACTGTTTTTT. It encodes CASSYRPVRGPEKLFF.

The chain carries TRBV15 and TRBJ1-5; the D gene is possibly TRBD1 (5 bases). Trimming cost V 0 bases and J 0 bases, with 12 bases left between them. In germline, CDR1 is LNHNV, CDR2 YYDKDF (reference sequence). The CDR3 contains 17 residues. CDR3 residues: CATSREGRFYSNQPQHF. For the CDR3, the DNA is TGTGCCACCAGCAGAGAGGGGCGGTTCTATAGCAATCAGCCCCAGCATTTT.

The rearrangement links TRBV2 to TRBJ2-5; possible D gene TRBD2, 6 bases. Deletions cut 6 bases from V and 4 bases from J, with 6 bases between. Looked up from germline, CDR1 is SNHLY and CDR2 is FYNNEI. The CDR3 totals 11 residues. CDR3 residues: CASRGGETQYF. The CDR3 bases are TGTGCCAGCAGGGGAGGAGAGACCCAGTACTTC.

V usage is TRBV19 and J usage is TRBJ2-1, with 11 bases identical to TRBD1. The CDR3 runs to 17 residues. V shed 1 base and J 2 bases; nucleotides not matched to a gene: 4. CDR1 and CDR2 (germline): LNHDA, SQIVND (reference sequence). CDR3 DNA: TGTGCCAGTAGTATAGGGGGACAGGGGGTTGCCTACAATGAGCAGTTCTTC. Translation gives CASSIGGQGVAYNEQFF.

This rearrangement joins TRBV27 to TRBJ1-1; 8 bases align to TRBD1. V trimming: 0 bases; J trimming: 4 bases; junction bases outside the gene matches: 4. The CDR3 extends over 15 amino acids. The germline V gene has CDR1 MNHEY and CDR2 SMNVEV (reference sequence). CDR3 DNA sequence: TGTGCCAGCAGTTTATCGAAAACAGGGGGCACTGAAGCTTTCTTT. It yields the protein CASSLSKTGGTEAFF.

V gene TRBV15 combines with J gene TRBJ1-1; TRBD1 matches 10 bases. The V gene end was trimmed by 5 bases and the J gene end by 4 bases; junction bases not matched to a gene: 10. Per the germline V gene, CDR1 is LNHNV and CDR2 is YYDKDF (reference sequence). The CDR3 is 16 residues long. DNA of the CDR3: TGTGCCACCAGCGGTCCGGGACAGGGGACGGGCACTGAAGCTTTCTTT. This gives the protein CATSGPGQGTGTEAFF.

J is TRBJ1-3 and V is TRBV4-2; D gene ambiguous. The CDR3 spans 16 residues. V lost 0 bases to trimming and J lost 2 bases, with 11 bases between them. CDR1 LGHNA and CDR2 YNFKEQ come from the germline V gene. The CDR3, as DNA: TGTGCCAGCAGCCAAGATGAGGAGGGTCCTGGAAACACCATATATTTT. Translation: CASSQDEEGPGNTIYF.

V and J are TRBV7-7 and TRBJ2-1, with D maybe TRBD2 (7 bases). The CDR3 covers 17 residues. Looked up from germline, CDR1 is SSHAT and CDR2 is FNYEAQ (reference sequence). The ends were cut back, 7 bases at V and 9 bases at J, with 28 bases in the middle. CDR3 in amino acids: CASTECHQWGGWGEQFF. The CDR3 DNA is TGTGCCAGCACCGAGTGTCACCAATGGGGGGGCTGGGGTGAGCAGTTCTTC.

This clone appeared once. The rearrangement links TRBV10-3 to TRBJ2-1; TRBD2 might be the D (6 bases). The V gene's germline CDR1 is ENHRY and CDR2 SYGVKD. Trimming removed 3 bases at V and 9 bases at J, with 12 bases between. The CDR3 spans 13 residues. The CDR3 nucleotides read TGTGCCATCAGTGAATTGGGGGGTACTGAGCAGTTCTTC. It codes for CAISELGGTEQFF.

The chain recombines TRBV6-1 with TRBJ1-1, with 7 bases aligning to TRBD1. The J segment lost 6 bases and the V segment lost 5 bases, leaving 9 bases of the junction unmatched. The germline V gene encodes CDR1 MNHNS and CDR2 SASEGT. This CDR3 spans 14 amino acids. The CDR3 DNA follows: TGTGCCAGCAGTACCTCAGGGGGATGGGCTGAAGCTTTCTTT. As protein: CASSTSGGWAEAFF.